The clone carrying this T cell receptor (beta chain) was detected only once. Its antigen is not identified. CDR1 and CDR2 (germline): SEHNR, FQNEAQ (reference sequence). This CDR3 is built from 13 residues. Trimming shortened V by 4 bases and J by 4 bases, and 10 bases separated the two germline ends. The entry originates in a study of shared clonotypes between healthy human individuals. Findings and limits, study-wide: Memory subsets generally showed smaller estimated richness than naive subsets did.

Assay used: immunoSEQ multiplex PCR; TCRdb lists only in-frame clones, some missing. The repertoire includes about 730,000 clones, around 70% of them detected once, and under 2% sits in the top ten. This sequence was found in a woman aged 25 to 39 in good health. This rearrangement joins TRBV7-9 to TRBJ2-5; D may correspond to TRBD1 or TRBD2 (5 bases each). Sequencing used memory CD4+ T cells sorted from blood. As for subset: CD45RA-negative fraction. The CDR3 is CASSYGTGETQYF. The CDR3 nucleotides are TGTGCCAGCAGCTATGGGACGGGAGAGACCCAGTACTTC.